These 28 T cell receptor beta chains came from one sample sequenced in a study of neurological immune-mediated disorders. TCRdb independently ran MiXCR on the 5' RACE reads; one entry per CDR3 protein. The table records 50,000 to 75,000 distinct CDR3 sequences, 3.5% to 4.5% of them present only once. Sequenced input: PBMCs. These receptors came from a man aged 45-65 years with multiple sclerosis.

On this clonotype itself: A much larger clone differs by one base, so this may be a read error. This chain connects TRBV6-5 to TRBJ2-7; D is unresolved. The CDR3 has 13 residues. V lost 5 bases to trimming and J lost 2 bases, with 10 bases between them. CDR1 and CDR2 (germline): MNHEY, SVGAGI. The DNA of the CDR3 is TGTGCCAGCAGTCAAAAGAGAACCTACGAGCAGTACTTC. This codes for CASSQKRTYEQYF.

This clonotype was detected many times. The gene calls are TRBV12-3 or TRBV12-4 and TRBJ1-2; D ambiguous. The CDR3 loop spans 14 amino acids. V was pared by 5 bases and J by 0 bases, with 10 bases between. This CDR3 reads CASSARATNYGYTF. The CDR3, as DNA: TGTGCCAGCAGTGCCCGGGCGACTAACTATGGCTACACCTTC.

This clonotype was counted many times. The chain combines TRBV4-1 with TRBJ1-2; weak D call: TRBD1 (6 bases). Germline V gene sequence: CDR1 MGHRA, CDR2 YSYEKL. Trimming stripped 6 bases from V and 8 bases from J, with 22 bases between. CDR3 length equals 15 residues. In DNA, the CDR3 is TGCGCCAGCAGGCCGGGCCACGGCAGGGGAGAAGGCTACACCTTC. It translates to CASRPGHGRGEGYTF.

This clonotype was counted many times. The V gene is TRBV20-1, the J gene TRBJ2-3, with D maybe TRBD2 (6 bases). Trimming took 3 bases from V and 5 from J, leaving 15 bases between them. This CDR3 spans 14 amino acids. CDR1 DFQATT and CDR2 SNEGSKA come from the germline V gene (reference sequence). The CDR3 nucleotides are TGCAGTGCTAGGGCCGGGGGAGTGGGAGATACGCAGTATTTT. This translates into CSARAGGVGDTQYF.

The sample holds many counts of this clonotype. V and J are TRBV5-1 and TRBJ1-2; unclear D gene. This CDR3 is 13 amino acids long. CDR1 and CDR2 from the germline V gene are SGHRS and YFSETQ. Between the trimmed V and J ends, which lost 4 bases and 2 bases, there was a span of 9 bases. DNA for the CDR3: TGCGCCAGCAGCGAAAGAATCAACTATGGCTACACCTTC. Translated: CASSERINYGYTF. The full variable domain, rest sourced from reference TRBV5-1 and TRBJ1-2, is KAGVTQTPRYLIKTRGQQVTLSCSPISGHRSVSWYQQTPGQGLQFLFEYFSETQRNKGNFPGRFSGRQFSNSRSEMNVSTLELGDSALYLCASSERINYGYTFGSGTRLTVV.

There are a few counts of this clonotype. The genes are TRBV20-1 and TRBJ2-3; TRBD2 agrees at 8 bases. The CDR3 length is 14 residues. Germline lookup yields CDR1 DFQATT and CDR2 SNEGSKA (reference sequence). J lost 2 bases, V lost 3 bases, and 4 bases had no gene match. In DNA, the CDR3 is TGCAGTGCTAGCGGACTAGCTAACACAGATACGCAGTATTTT. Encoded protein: CSASGLANTDTQYF.

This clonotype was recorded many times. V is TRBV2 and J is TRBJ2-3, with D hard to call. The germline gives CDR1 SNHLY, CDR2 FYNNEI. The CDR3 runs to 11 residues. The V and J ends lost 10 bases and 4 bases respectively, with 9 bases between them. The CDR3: CATLWADTQYF. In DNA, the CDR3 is TGTGCCACCCTATGGGCAGATACGCAGTATTTT.

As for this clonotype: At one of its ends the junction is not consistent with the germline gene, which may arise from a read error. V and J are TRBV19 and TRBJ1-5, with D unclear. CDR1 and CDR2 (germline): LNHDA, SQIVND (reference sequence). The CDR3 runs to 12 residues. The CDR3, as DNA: TGTGCCAGTGGATGGGGAGATCAGCCCCAGAATTTT. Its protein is CASGWGDQPQNF.

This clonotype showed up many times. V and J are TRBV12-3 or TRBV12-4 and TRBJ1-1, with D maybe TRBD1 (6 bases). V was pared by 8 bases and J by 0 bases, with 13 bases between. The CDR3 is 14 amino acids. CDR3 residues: CASLHTGLNTEAFF. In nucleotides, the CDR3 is TGTGCCAGCTTACACACAGGGTTGAACACTGAAGCTTTCTTT.

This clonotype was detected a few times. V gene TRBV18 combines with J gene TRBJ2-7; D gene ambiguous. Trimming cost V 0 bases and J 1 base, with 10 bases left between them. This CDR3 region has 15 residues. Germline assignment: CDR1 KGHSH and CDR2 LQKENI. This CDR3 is CASSPPGSVSYEQYF. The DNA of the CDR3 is TGTGCCAGCTCACCACCGGGAAGTGTTTCCTACGAGCAGTACTTC.

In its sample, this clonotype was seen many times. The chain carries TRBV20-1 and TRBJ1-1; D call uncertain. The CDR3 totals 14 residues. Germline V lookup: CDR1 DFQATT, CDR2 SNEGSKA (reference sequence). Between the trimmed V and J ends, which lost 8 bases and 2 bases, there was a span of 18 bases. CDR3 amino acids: CSRTSARINTEAFF. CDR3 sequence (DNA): TGCAGTCGTACTTCGGCGAGAATTAACACTGAAGCTTTCTTT.

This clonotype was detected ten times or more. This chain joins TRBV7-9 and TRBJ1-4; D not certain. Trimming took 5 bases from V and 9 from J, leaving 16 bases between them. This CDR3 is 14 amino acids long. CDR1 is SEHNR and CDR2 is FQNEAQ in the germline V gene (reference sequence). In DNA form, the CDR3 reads TGTGCCAGCAGCCGAGCAGATCGGGAGAAAAAACTGTTTTTT. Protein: CASSRADREKKLFF.

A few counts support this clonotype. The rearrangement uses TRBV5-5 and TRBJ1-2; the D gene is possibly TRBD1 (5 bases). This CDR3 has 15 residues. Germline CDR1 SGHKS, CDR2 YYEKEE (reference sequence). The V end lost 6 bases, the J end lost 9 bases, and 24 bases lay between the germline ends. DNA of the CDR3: TGTGCCAGCAATCGGGACGGCGGAATGGCATCGCGCTACACCTTC. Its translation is CASNRDGGMASRYTF.

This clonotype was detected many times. The CDR3 DNA sequence: TGTGCCAGCAGTCCCGGACAGGGGGTCGTCGAGCAGTACTTC. Its translation is CASSPGQGVVEQYF. The gene calls are TRBV27 and TRBJ2-7; TRBD1 agrees at 10 bases. CDR1 and CDR2 (germline): MNHEY, SMNVEV (reference sequence). V lost 5 bases to trimming and J lost 6 bases; unmatched junction nucleotides: 7. There are 14 residues in the CDR3.

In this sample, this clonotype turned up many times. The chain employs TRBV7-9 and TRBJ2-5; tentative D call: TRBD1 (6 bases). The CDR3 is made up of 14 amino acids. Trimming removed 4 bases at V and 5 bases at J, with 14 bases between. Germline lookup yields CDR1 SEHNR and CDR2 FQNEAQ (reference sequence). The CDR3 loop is CASSSIQGWETQYF. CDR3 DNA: TGTGCCAGCAGCTCAATTCAGGGGTGGGAGACCCAGTACTTC.

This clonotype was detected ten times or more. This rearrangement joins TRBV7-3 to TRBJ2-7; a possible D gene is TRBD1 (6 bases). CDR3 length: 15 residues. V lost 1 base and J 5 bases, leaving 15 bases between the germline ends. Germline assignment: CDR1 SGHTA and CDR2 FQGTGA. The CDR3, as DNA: TGTGCCAGCAGCTTAATAGGGACAACAGGAGACGAGCAGTACTTC. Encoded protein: CASSLIGTTGDEQYF.

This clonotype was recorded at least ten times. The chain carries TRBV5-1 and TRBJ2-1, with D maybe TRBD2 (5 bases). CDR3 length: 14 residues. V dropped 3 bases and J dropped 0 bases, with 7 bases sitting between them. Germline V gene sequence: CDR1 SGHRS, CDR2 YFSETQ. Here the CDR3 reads CASSSGSSYNEQFF. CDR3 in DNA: TGCGCCAGCAGCTCGGGGAGCTCCTACAATGAGCAGTTCTTC.

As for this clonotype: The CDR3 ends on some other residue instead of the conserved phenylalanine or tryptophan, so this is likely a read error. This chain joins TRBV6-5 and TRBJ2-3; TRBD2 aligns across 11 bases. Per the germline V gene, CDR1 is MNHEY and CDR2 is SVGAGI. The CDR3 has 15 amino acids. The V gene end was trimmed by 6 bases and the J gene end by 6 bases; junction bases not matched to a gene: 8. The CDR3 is CASRVSGGAADTQYI. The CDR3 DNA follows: TGTGCCAGCAGAGTTAGCGGGGGGGCAGCTGATACGCAGTATATT.

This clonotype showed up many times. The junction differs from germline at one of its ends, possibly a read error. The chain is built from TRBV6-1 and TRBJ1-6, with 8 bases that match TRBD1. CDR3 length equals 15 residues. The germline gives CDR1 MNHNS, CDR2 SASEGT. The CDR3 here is CASSEAWTGPSPLNF. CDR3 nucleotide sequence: TGTGCCAGCAGTGAAGCATGGACAGGGCCCTCACCCCTCAACTTT.

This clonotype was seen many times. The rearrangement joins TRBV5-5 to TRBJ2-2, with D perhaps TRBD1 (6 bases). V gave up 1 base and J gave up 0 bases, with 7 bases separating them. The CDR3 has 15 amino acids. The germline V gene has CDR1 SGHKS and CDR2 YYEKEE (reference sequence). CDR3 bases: TGTGCCAGCAGCTTGACAGGGCCGAACACCGGGGAGCTGTTTTTT. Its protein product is CASSLTGPNTGELFF.

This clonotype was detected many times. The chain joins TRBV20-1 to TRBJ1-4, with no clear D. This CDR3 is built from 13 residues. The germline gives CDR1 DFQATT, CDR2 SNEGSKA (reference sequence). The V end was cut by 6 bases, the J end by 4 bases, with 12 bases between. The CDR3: CSARQRYNEKLFF. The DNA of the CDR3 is TGCAGTGCCCGGCAGAGATATAATGAAAAACTGTTTTTT.

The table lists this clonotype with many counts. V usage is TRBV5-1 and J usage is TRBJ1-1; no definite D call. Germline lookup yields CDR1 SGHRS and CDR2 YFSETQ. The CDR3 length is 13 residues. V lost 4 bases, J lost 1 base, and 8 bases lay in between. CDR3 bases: TGCGCCAGCAGCCTAAACAGGAACACTGAAGCTTTCTTT. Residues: CASSLNRNTEAFF. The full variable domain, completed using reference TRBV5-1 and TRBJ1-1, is KAGVTQTPRYLIKTRGQQVTLSCSPISGHRSVSWYQQTPGQGLQFLFEYFSETQRNKGNFPGRFSGRQFSNSRSEMNVSTLELGDSALYLCASSLNRNTEAFFGQGTRLTVV.

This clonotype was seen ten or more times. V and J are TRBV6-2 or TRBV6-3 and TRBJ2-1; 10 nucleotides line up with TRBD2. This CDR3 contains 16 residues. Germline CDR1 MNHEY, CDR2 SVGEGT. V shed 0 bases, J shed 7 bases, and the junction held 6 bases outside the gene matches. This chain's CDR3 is CASSYSRAGGLNEQFF. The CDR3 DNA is TGTGCCAGCAGTTACTCCCGAGCGGGGGGGCTTAATGAGCAGTTCTTC.

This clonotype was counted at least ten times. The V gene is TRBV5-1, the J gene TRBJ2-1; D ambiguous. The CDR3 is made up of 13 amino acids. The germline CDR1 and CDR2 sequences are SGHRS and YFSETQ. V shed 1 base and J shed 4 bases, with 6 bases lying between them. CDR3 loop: CASSLTNYNEQFF. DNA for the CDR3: TGCGCCAGCAGCTTGACCAATTACAATGAGCAGTTCTTC.

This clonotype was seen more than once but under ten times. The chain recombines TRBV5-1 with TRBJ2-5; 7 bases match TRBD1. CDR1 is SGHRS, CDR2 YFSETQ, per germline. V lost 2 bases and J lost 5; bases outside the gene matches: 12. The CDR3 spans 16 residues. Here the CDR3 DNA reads TGCGCCAGCAGCTTCTTGGATAACAGGGGTTGGGAGACCCAGTACTTC. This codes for CASSFLDNRGWETQYF.

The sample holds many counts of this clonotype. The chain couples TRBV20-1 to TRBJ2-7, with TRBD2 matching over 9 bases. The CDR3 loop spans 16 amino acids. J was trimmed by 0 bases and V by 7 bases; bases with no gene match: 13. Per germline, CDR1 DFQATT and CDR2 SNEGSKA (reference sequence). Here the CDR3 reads CSGSSGGSQFSYEQYF. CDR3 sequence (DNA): TGCAGTGGAAGTAGCGGGGGAAGCCAATTCTCCTACGAGCAGTACTTC.

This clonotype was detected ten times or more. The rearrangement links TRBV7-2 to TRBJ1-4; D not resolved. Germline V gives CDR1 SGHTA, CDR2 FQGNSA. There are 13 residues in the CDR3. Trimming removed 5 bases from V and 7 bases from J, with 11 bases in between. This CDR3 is CASSPRAVEKLFF. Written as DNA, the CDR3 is TGTGCCAGCAGCCCAAGGGCGGTTGAAAAACTGTTTTTT. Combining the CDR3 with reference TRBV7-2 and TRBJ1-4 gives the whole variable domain GAGVSQSPSNKVTEKGKDVELRCDPISGHTALYWYRQSLGQGLEFLIYFQGNSAPDKSGLPSDRFSAERTGGSVSTLTIQRTQQEDSAVYLCASSPRAVEKLFFGSGTQLSVL.

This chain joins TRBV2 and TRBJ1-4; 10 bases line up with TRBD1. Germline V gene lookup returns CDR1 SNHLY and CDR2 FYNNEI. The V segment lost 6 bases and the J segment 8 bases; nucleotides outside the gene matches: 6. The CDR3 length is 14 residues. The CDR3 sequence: CASRTGTGVEKLFF. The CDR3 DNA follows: TGTGCCAGCAGAACCGGGACAGGGGTAGAAAAACTGTTTTTT.